The clone carrying this T cell receptor (beta chain) appeared once. No antigen is known for it. Unmatched junction bases numbered 11, after V lost 7 bases and J lost 4 bases. This CDR3 contains 15 residues. Germline V gene sequence: CDR1 SGHRS, CDR2 YFSETQ. The data are from a study of T cell responses to AZD1222 COVID-19 vaccine. Study observations and caveats: Reportedly, close to half of spike-specific TCRs are directed against unmutated variant regions. Receipt of two AZD1222 doses was followed by a rise in Spike-specific TCR breadth and depth. There were mostly white British donors and more females than males, and clonal diversity was possibly underestimated.

Some clones are missing from TCRdb's copy, which holds only in-frame ones; the method was immunoSEQ multiplex PCR. The sample includes about 82,000 clones, 92% of them seen just once. J is TRBJ2-1 and V is TRBV5-1, with 7 bases that match TRBD2. The source of this sequence is an adult who received the AZD1222 COVID-19 vaccine. This sample comprised peripheral blood, obtained 28 days after the second AZD1222 dose. The DNA of the CDR3 is TGCGCCAGCGGTTGGGACTATAAGGATTACAATGAGCAGTTCTTC. This encodes CASGWDYKDYNEQFF.